This T cell receptor beta chain was identified in a study of T cell changes during pregnancy in multiple sclerosis (dated by TCRdb to about 2019). With respect to the entire study: The study examined how the T cell repertoire changed over the course of pregnancy in women with multiple sclerosis.

Of note for this clone: Its antigen remains unidentified. Within one base of it there is no much larger clone, and no base qualities were kept.

The trim is 4 bases for V and 0 bases for J, with a gap of 13 bases between the germline ends. The CDR1 and CDR2 encoded by the germline V gene are LGHNA and YNFKEQ. The cysteine opens and the phenylalanine closes a CDR3 of 16 amino acids. Only the CDR3 DNA stays, 48 bases, in frame from base 1. The method was the immunoSEQ multiplex PCR assay. Here the immuneACCESS table is served through TCRdb, limited to in-frame sequences with V and J called. Missing clones are a known gap in these copies; in checked studies unresolved V genes cover under half, and the rest lacks a known reason. The sample yields 30,000 or so clones; roughly 91% were counted once. The ten largest clones take up around 0.44% of the sample.

The rearrangement combines TRBV4-2 with TRBJ1-3; confidence is insufficient to name the D gene. The clonotype originates from a female donor with multiple sclerosis, enrolled in a pregnancy study. The sample was CD4+ T cells from peripheral blood mononuclear cells, taken after pregnancy. The DNA sequence is TGTGCCAGCAGCCCGGCGGGGTCGAGCTCTGGAAACACCATATATTTT. Translated, it gives CASSPAGSSSGNTIYF.